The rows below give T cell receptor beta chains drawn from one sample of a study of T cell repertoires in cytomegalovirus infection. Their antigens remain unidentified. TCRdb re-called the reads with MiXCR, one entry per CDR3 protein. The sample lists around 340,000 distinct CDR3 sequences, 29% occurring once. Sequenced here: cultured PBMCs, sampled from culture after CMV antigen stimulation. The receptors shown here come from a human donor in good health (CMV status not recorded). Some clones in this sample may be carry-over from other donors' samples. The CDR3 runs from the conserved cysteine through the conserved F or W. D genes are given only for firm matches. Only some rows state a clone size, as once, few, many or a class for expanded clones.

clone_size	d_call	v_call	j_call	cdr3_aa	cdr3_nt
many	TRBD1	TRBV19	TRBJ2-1	CASSIGRDRNEQFF	TGTGCCAGTAGTATAGGCCGGGACAGAAATGAGCAGTTCTTC
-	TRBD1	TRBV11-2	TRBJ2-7	CASSYGQGVLEQYF	TGTGCCAGCAGCTATGGACAGGGGGTACTCGAGCAGTACTTC
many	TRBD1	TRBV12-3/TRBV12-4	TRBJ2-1	CASSPRQGSPSWHEQFF	TGTGCCAGCAGTCCCCGACAGGGTTCCCCCAGTTGGCATGAGCAGTTCTTC
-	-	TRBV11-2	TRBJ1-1	CASSLENPGYTEAFF	TGTGCCAGCAGCTTAGAAAACCCGGGATACACTGAAGCTTTCTTT
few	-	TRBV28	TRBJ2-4	CASSLPGSGKNIQYF	TGTGCCAGCAGTTTACCAGGGTCTGGCAAAAACATTCAGTACTTC
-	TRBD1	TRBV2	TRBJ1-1	CASSGLTGGNTEAFF	TGTGCCAGCAGCGGATTGACAGGGGGGAACACTGAAGCTTTCTTT
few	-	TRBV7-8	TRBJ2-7	CASSLIGGSYEQYF	TGTGCCAGCAGCTTAATAGGGGGCTCCTACGAGCAGTACTTC
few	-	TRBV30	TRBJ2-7	CAWIHEGSYEQYF	TGTGCCTGGATACATGAGGGCTCCTACGAGCAGTACTTC
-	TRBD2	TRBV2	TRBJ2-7	CASSPLAGGYEQYF	TGTGCCAGCAGCCCCCTAGCGGGAGGCTACGAGCAGTACTTC
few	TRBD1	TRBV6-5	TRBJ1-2	CASSYSFFQGANYGYTF	TGTGCCAGCAGTTACTCGTTTTTCCAGGGGGCCAACTATGGCTACACCTTC
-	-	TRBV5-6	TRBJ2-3	CASSSLGGGTVDTQYF	TGTGCCAGCAGCTCGCTCGGGGGAGGCACGGTAGATACGCAGTATTTT